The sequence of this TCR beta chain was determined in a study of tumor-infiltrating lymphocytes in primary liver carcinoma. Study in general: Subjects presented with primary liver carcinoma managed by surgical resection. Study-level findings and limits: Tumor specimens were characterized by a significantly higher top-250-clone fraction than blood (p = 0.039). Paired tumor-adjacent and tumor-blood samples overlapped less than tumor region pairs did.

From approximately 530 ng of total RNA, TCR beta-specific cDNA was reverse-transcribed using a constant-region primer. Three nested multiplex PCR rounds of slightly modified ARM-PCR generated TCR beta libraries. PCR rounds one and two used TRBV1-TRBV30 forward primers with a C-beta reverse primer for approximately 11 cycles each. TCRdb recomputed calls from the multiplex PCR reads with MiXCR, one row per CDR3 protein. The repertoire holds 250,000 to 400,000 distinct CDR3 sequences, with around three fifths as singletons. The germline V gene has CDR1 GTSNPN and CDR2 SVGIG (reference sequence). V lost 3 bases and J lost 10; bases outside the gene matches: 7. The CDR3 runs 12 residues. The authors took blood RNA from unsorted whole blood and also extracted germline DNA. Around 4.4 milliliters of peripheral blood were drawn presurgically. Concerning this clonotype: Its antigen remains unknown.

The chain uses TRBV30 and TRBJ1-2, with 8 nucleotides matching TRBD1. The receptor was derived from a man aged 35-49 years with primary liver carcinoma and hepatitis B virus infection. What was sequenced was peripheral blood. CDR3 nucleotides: TGTGCCTGGAGCTCCCAGGGGGCTGTCTACACCTTC. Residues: CAWSSQGAVYTF.